The 30 T cell receptor beta chains below come from one sample, sequenced in a study of shared clonotypes between healthy human individuals. The table came from immunoSEQ multiplex PCR; TCRdb's copy has only in-frame clones and leaves some out. Among over a million clones, approximately 78% were seen once, and the ten largest hold 0.61%. The sequencing sample was made of memory CD4+ T cells from PBMCs. This sample's subset: CD45RA-negative fraction. The receptors come from a man between 18 and 29 years old in good health. Some clones in this sample may be carry-over from other donors' samples.

Comment on this clone: The identical CDR3 is also encoded by other nucleotide sequences in the sample. This sequence joins TRBV5-6 and TRBJ2-5, with D unresolved. The CDR3 runs 12 residues. Germline V gene sequence: CDR1 SGHDT, CDR2 YYEEEE. Trimming shortened V by 5 bases and J by 3 bases, and 8 bases separated the two germline ends. The CDR3 DNA is TGTGCCAGCAGTCGCACAGAAGAGACCCAGTACTTC. It yields the protein CASSRTEETQYF.

The chain has TRBV9 and TRBJ2-3; D call uncertain. Trimming removed 0 bases at V and 0 bases at J, with 8 bases between. Germline CDR1 and CDR2: SGDLS and YYNGEE. The CDR3 is 15 residues long. CDR3 coding DNA: TGTGCCAGCAGCGTAGGTCTAGTTAGCACAGATACGCAGTATTTT. It yields the protein CASSVGLVSTDTQYF.

V usage is TRBV7-2 and J usage is TRBJ1-2, with 9 nucleotides matching TRBD1. Germline V CDR1 and CDR2: SGHTA, FQGNSA. The CDR3 is 14 amino acids. Germline trimming cut 3 bases from V and 5 bases from J; bases unmatched to any gene: 4. Written as DNA, the CDR3 is TGTGCCAGCAGCTTCCCCGGGACAGGGTATGGCTACACCTTC. The encoded protein is CASSFPGTGYGYTF.

The J gene is TRBJ2-5, the V gene TRBV15; D perhaps matches TRBD1 (6 bases). V lost 4 bases and J 1 base, leaving 13 bases between the germline ends. The CDR3 is 15 amino acids. The germline gives CDR1 LNHNV, CDR2 YYDKDF (reference sequence). The CDR3: CATSTRTGTQETQYF. The DNA of the CDR3 is TGTGCCACCAGCACCCGCACAGGGACCCAAGAGACCCAGTACTTC.

This sequence joins TRBV6-5 and TRBJ1-3; a weak D match, TRBD1 (6 bases). The CDR3 spans 15 residues. Per germline, CDR1 MNHEY and CDR2 SVGAGI. V gave up 0 bases and J gave up 5 bases, with 11 bases separating them. The CDR3 sequence is CASSYSTGNRNTIYF. For the CDR3, the DNA is TGTGCCAGCAGTTACTCAACAGGGAATAGAAACACCATATATTTT.

This chain uses TRBV30 with TRBJ2-3; perhaps TRBD2 as D (6 bases). V was cut by 5 bases and J by 0 bases, with 6 bases left in between. Germline V gene sequence: CDR1 GTSNPN, CDR2 SVGIG (reference sequence). The length of the CDR3 is 12 residues. The CDR3 DNA is TGTGCCTGGGCGGGAAGCACAGATACGCAGTATTTT. Translation gives CAWAGSTDTQYF. The full variable domain, its missing parts supplied by reference TRBV30 and TRBJ2-3, is SQTIHQWPATLVQPVGSPLSLECTVEGTSNPNLYWYRQAAGRGLQLLFYSVGIGQISSEVPQNLSASRPQDRQFILSSKKLLLSDSGFYLCAWAGSTDTQYFGPGTRLTVL.

The chain employs TRBV18 and TRBJ1-1; a weak D match, TRBD1 (5 bases). The V end lost 3 bases, the J end lost 6 bases, and 8 bases lay between the germline ends. CDR1 and CDR2 from the germline V gene are KGHSH and LQKENI. There are 12 residues in the CDR3. The CDR3 is CASSPTTAEAFF. CDR3 bases: TGTGCCAGCTCACCGACGACAGCTGAAGCTTTCTTT.

Details on this clone: Since a much larger clone is just one base distant, this may be a read error. This sequence joins TRBV5-6 and TRBJ1-1; D call uncertain. This CDR3 is 11 amino acids long. Per the germline V gene, CDR1 is SGHDT and CDR2 is YYEEEE. CDR3 protein: CAGSSGGVAFF. CDR3 coding DNA: TGTGCCGGCAGCTCTGGCGGGGTGGCTTTCTTT.

The V call is TRBV28, the J call TRBJ1-5; D not certain. The V end lost 1 base, the J end lost 6 bases, and 10 bases lay between the germline ends. CDR1 and CDR2 (germline): MDHEN, SYDVKM. There are 14 residues in the CDR3. As DNA, the CDR3 is TGTGCCAGCAGTTTATTGCAGGCCTCTCAGCCCCAGCATTTT. Its protein is CASSLLQASQPQHF.

This chain joins TRBV6-1 and TRBJ2-1; weak D call: TRBD1 (6 bases). The ends were cut back, 3 bases at V and 0 bases at J, with 12 bases in the middle. The CDR3 has 16 amino acids. Germline CDR1 MNHNS, CDR2 SASEGT. CDR3 coding DNA: TGTGCCAGCAGTGATGGGGGCAGGACCTCCTACAATGAGCAGTTCTTC. Translation gives CASSDGGRTSYNEQFF.

V and J are TRBV5-7 and TRBJ2-6; the D call may be TRBD1 or TRBD2 (5 bases each). TRBV5-7 is labeled an ORF, and its function is uncertain. CDR3 size: 18 residues. The germline V and J ends were trimmed by 1 base and 0 bases, with 14 bases remaining between them. In DNA, the CDR3 is TGTGCCAGCAGCTTGATGTTGGGGACCCTCTCTGGGGCCAACGTCCTGACTTTC. Translated: CASSLMLGTLSGANVLTF.

This chain connects TRBV5-1 to TRBJ2-1; D may be TRBD2 (5 bases). Trimming took off 5 bases at V and 0 bases at J, with 6 bases between the two ends. The germline V gene has CDR1 SGHRS and CDR2 YFSETQ. This CDR3 has 13 amino acids. Here the CDR3 DNA reads TGCGCCAGCAGAGAGGGCTCCTACAATGAGCAGTTCTTC. Residues: CASREGSYNEQFF.

The chain links TRBV5-1 to TRBJ1-4, with 7 bases fitting TRBD1. V was pared by 0 bases and J by 7 bases, with 6 bases of the junction left unmatched. The CDR3 is made up of 15 amino acids. The V gene's germline CDR1 is SGHRS and CDR2 YFSETQ. This CDR3 is CASSLVEGAGEKLFF. CDR3 DNA: TGCGCCAGCAGCTTGGTGGAGGGGGCAGGTGAAAAACTGTTTTTT.

The V and J genes are TRBV25-1 and TRBJ1-3; D call uncertain. CDR1 and CDR2 from the germline V gene are MGHDK and SYGVNS. The CDR3 spans 13 residues. Written as DNA, the CDR3 is TGTGCTTGCTCAGGCAACTCTGGAAACACCATATATTTT. Translated: CACSGNSGNTIYF.

The CDR3 here is CASSLDRWTSGGTDTQYF. CDR3 in DNA: TGTGCCAGCAGCTTAGATCGCTGGACTAGCGGGGGCACAGATACGCAGTATTTT. V is TRBV11-2 and J is TRBJ2-3, with 12 bases matching TRBD2. The CDR3 consists of 18 residues. With V trimmed by 0 bases and J by 1 base, 5 bases remained unmatched. The V gene's germline CDR1 is SGHAT and CDR2 FQNNGV.

The gene calls are TRBV9 and TRBJ1-4, with D possibly TRBD1 on 5 matching bases. CDR1 and CDR2 from the germline V gene are SGDLS and YYNGEE. V lost 4 bases, J lost 11 bases, and 15 bases lay in between. The CDR3 runs 13 residues. The CDR3 DNA is TGTGCCAGCAGCCCTAGCCCCCGGGGCAAACTGTTTTTT. The encoded protein is CASSPSPRGKLFF.

J is TRBJ1-2 and V is TRBV7-9; 8 bases fit TRBD1. From germline, CDR1 is SEHNR and CDR2 FQNEAQ (reference sequence). This CDR3 has 18 residues. J lost 3 bases, V lost 4 bases, and 16 bases had no gene match. The CDR3 is CASSSRGTKEDRDYGYTF. The DNA for the CDR3 is TGTGCCAGCAGCTCAAGAGGGACAAAAGAGGACAGGGACTATGGCTACACCTTC.

The count of this clone is one. The rearrangement links TRBV5-6 to TRBJ1-5, with D possibly being TRBD1 (5 bases). Trimming took 3 bases from V and 7 from J, leaving 20 bases between them. Germline V CDR1 and CDR2: SGHDT, YYEEEE. The CDR3 covers 16 residues. CDR3 loop: CASSSFWGVVGQPQHF. The DNA for the CDR3 is TGTGCCAGCAGCTCTTTTTGGGGGGTGGTAGGACAGCCCCAGCATTTT. The variable domain in full, completed from reference TRBV5-6 and TRBJ1-5, reads DAGVTQSPTHLIKTRGQQVTLRCSPKSGHDTVSWYQQALGQGPQFIFQYYEEEERQRGNFPDRFSGHQFPNYSSELNVNALLLGDSALYLCASSSFWGVVGQPQHFGDGTRLSIL.

The V call is TRBV4-2, the J call TRBJ2-7; 10 positions match TRBD2. Trimming cost V 1 base and J 3 bases; bases outside gene matches: 6. The germline V gene has CDR1 LGHNA and CDR2 YNFKEQ. This CDR3 comprises 16 residues. CDR3: CASSQGPGLAYYEQYF. The CDR3, as DNA: TGTGCCAGCAGCCAAGGGCCGGGACTAGCGTACTACGAGCAGTACTTC.

This sequence joins TRBV4-2 and TRBJ2-3; D ambiguous. Trimming removed 0 bases at V and 5 bases at J, with 9 bases between. CDR1 is LGHNA, CDR2 YNFKEQ, per germline. CDR3 size: 14 residues. CDR3 in amino acids: CASSQDRLRDTQYF. The CDR3 DNA sequence: TGTGCCAGCAGCCAAGATCGTCTAAGAGATACGCAGTATTTT.

The V gene is TRBV7-9, the J gene TRBJ2-1; 8 bases are shared with TRBD1. From germline, CDR1 is SEHNR and CDR2 FQNEAQ (reference sequence). The CDR3 extends over 16 amino acids. The V segment lost 1 base and the J segment 7 bases; nucleotides outside the gene matches: 9. CDR3 region: CASSLGSGGVDNEQFF. In nucleotides, the CDR3 is TGTGCCAGCAGCTTAGGATCAGGGGGCGTTGATAATGAGCAGTTCTTC. The entire variable domain, with the rest obtained from reference TRBV7-9 and TRBJ2-1, is as follows: DTGVSQNPRHKITKRGQNVTFRCDPISEHNRLYWYRQTLGQGPEFLTYFQNEAQLEKSRLLSDRFSAERPKGSFSTLEIQRTEQGDSAMYLCASSLGSGGVDNEQFFGPGTRLTVL.

V is TRBV5-8 and J is TRBJ1-2, with D unclear. Per the germline V gene, CDR1 is SGHTS and CDR2 is YDEGEE. Deletions cut 3 bases from V and 4 bases from J, with 10 bases between. The CDR3 contains 13 residues. CDR3 sequence: CASSSTTPYGYTF. The CDR3 nucleotides are TGTGCCAGCAGCTCGACAACACCCTATGGCTACACCTTC. Full variable domain (missing parts from reference TRBV5-8 and TRBJ1-2): EAGVTQSPTHLIKTRGQQATLRCSPISGHTSVYWYQQALGLGLQFLLWYDEGEERNRGNFPPRFSGRQFPNYSSELNVNALELEDSALYLCASSSTTPYGYTFGSGTRLTVV.

The chain links TRBV2 to TRBJ1-6, with 7 bases identical to TRBD1. Losses at the gene ends were 10 bases for V and 8 bases for J; bases not matched to a gene: 5. Germline CDR1 SNHLY, CDR2 FYNNEI. The CDR3 is 12 amino acids. The CDR3 region is CANGQGDSPLHF. The CDR3 DNA is TGTGCCAACGGGCAGGGGGATTCACCCCTCCACTTT.

J is TRBJ2-5 and V is TRBV5-4, with unresolved D. CDR1 and CDR2 (germline): SGHNT, YYREEE (reference sequence). Deletions cut 1 base from V and 2 bases from J, with 9 bases between. This CDR3 is 14 amino acids long. The CDR3 sequence: CASSLFTQQETQYF. CDR3 in DNA: TGTGCCAGCAGCTTGTTTACGCAACAAGAGACCCAGTACTTC.

The chain recombines TRBV18 with TRBJ2-7; the match to TRBD1 covers 7 bases. The V and J ends lost 6 bases and 5 bases, in that order; junction bases with no gene match: 7. The CDR3 has 13 residues. The germline CDR1 and CDR2 sequences are KGHSH and LQKENI. CDR3 region: CASSQGQWNEQYF. The CDR3 DNA follows: TGTGCCAGCTCTCAGGGACAGTGGAACGAGCAGTACTTC.

The chain is built from TRBV5-1 and TRBJ2-7, with a tentative D call TRBD1 (5 bases). Per germline, CDR1 SGHRS and CDR2 YFSETQ. The CDR3 spans 18 residues. V was trimmed by 0 bases and J by 4 bases, leaving 23 bases between them. The CDR3 bases are TGCGCCAGCAGCTTGGCCTTCTCGGGTGGGGCCAGCTTTTACGAGCAGTACTTC. As protein: CASSLAFSGGASFYEQYF.

The CDR3: CASSPQAGRGRSTEAFF. DNA for the CDR3: TGTGCCAGCAGTCCCCAAGCGGGCAGGGGGCGAAGCACTGAAGCTTTCTTT. This sequence joins TRBV28 and TRBJ1-1; TRBD1 aligns across 8 bases. The CDR3 covers 17 residues. J was trimmed by 4 bases and V by 5 bases; bases with no gene match: 15. Germline CDR1 MDHEN, CDR2 SYDVKM.

The chain joins TRBV29-1 to TRBJ1-1; possibly TRBD1 for D (5 bases). The CDR3 consists of 12 residues. V lost 8 bases and J 4 bases, leaving 14 bases between the germline ends. The V gene's germline CDR1 is SQVTM and CDR2 ANQGSEA. Here the CDR3 reads CSSGVPGTEAFF. The CDR3 DNA reads as TGCAGCTCGGGGGTCCCCGGCACTGAAGCTTTCTTT.

This clone has just one count. This chain links TRBV12-5 with TRBJ2-5; 8 bases are a match to TRBD2. Germline CDR1 reads LGHNT; CDR2 reads FRNRAP. CDR3 length equals 16 residues. The ends lost 2 bases at V and 5 bases at J; junction bases unmatched: 10. The chain's CDR3 is CASGLSAGVYAETQYF. CDR3 sequence (DNA): TGTGCTAGTGGTTTGTCAGCGGGAGTCTACGCGGAGACCCAGTACTTC.

This clone was recorded a few times. V is TRBV2 and J is TRBJ1-1, with D uncertain. Deletions cut 2 bases from V and 2 bases from J, with 9 bases between. Germline CDR1 SNHLY, CDR2 FYNNEI. The CDR3 length is 14 residues. The CDR3 region has the DNA TGTGCCAGCAGTGAATTGGGCCGTAACACTGAAGCTTTCTTT. It translates to CASSELGRNTEAFF. Full variable domain (remainder filled in from reference TRBV2 and TRBJ1-1): EPEVTQTPSHQVTQMGQEVILRCVPISNHLYFYWYRQILGQKVEFLVSFYNNEISEKSEIFDDQFSVERPDGSNFTLKIRSTKLEDSAMYFCASSELGRNTEAFFGQGTRLTVV.